This entry features one T cell receptor (beta chain) sequence. The sample is drawn from a study of blood T cell repertoires in COVID-19. Study details: Specimens from acute and convalescent COVID-19 originated in the United States, Italy and Spain. Nucleic acid was either cDNA or gDNA, and it came from T cells, B-cell-depleted T cells, or PBMCs.

Per the study methods: Nucleated cell number was recorded as an estimate derived from reference gene primer amplification. Clones were sequenced by immunoSEQ multiplex PCR, and TCRdb holds only the in-frame ones, with some missing. V and J calls and clone size follow that table, whereas D and trimming were derived from the DNA. The table records fewer than 450,000 clones, about 91% of them present only once. The specimen sequenced was peripheral blood. The TCR originated in a woman in her forties or fifties with COVID-19, enrolled during active disease.

CDR3 protein: CASTGQGEEGTEAFF. As DNA, the CDR3 is TGCGCCAGCACCGGACAGGGGGAAGAGGGCACTGAAGCTTTCTTT. The J gene is TRBJ1-1, the V gene TRBV5-1; 10 bases are a match to TRBD1. The length of the CDR3 is 15 residues. The V and J ends lost 6 bases and 4 bases, in that order; junction bases with no gene match: 9. Germline V gives CDR1 SGHRS, CDR2 YFSETQ.